Listed here are 22 T cell receptor beta chains from one sample, sequenced in a study of cytomegalovirus exposure and HLA in healthy donors. 60 Vbeta and 13 Jbeta primers were used in PCR. This table comes from immunoSEQ multiplex PCR, and its TCRdb copy is limited to in-frame clones, with some not included. The listing contains 95,000 to 150,000 clones. Material for sequencing was PBMCs. These receptors came from a man younger than 35 in good health and CMV-seronegative.

The chain joins TRBV7-9 to TRBJ1-4; perhaps TRBD1 as D (5 bases). CDR3 length: 15 amino acids. Germline V lookup: CDR1 SEHNR, CDR2 FQNEAQ (reference sequence). The V end was cut by 0 bases, the J end by 7 bases, with 12 bases between. In DNA form, the CDR3 reads TGTGCCAGCAGCTTAGCCGGAGGGGCGGGTGAAAAACTGTTTTTT. Translated, it gives CASSLAGGAGEKLFF. Combining the CDR3 with reference TRBV7-9 and TRBJ1-4 gives the whole variable domain DTGVSQNPRHKITKRGQNVTFRCDPISEHNRLYWYRQTLGQGPEFLTYFQNEAQLEKSRLLSDRFSAERPKGSFSTLEIQRTEQGDSAMYLCASSLAGGAGEKLFFGSGTQLSVL.

The chain has TRBV28 and TRBJ2-1, with D unclear. Trimming removed 1 base at V and 2 bases at J, with 9 bases between. This CDR3 is 15 amino acids long. Looked up from germline, CDR1 is MDHEN and CDR2 is SYDVKM. The CDR3 DNA follows: TGTGCCAGCAGTTTATTACACCACCCCTACAATGAGCAGTTCTTC. It translates to CASSLLHHPYNEQFF.

V gene TRBV5-1 combines with J gene TRBJ1-2; 8 positions match TRBD1. The germline V gene has CDR1 SGHRS and CDR2 YFSETQ. The length of the CDR3 is 16 residues. The V gene end was trimmed by 4 bases and the J gene end by 4 bases; junction bases not matched to a gene: 12. The CDR3 region has the DNA TGCGCCAGCAGCCCCCGGCCCGGACAGGGCTTCTATGGCTACACCTTC. Its translation is CASSPRPGQGFYGYTF.

The CDR3 region is CASSSTYNEQFF. DNA of the CDR3: TGTGCCAGCAGCTCCACCTACAATGAGCAGTTCTTC. The chain is built from TRBV5-6 and TRBJ2-1; D gene uncertain. In germline, CDR1 is SGHDT, CDR2 YYEEEE. The germline V and J ends were trimmed by 3 bases and 2 bases, with 3 bases remaining between them. The CDR3 covers 12 residues. The whole variable domain, filled in from reference TRBV5-6 and TRBJ2-1, reads DAGVTQSPTHLIKTRGQQVTLRCSPKSGHDTVSWYQQALGQGPQFIFQYYEEEERQRGNFPDRFSGHQFPNYSSELNVNALLLGDSALYLCASSSTYNEQFFGPGTRLTVL.

The chain has TRBV30 and TRBJ1-4, with TRBD1 as a possible D gene (5 bases). Germline V lookup: CDR1 GTSNPN, CDR2 SVGIG (reference sequence). The CDR3 loop spans 13 amino acids. The germline V and J ends were trimmed by 8 bases and 5 bases, with 15 bases remaining between them. The CDR3 bases are TGTGCCAGGGGAGGGGCAGGGAATGAAAAACTGTTTTTT. This codes for CARGGAGNEKLFF. The whole variable domain, remainder taken from reference TRBV30 and TRBJ1-4, is SQTIHQWPATLVQPVGSPLSLECTVEGTSNPNLYWYRQAAGRGLQLLFYSVGIGQISSEVPQNLSASRPQDRQFILSSKKLLLSDSGFYLCARGGAGNEKLFFGSGTQLSVL.

The chain is built from TRBV18 and TRBJ2-7; tentative D call: TRBD1 (6 bases). The germline V gene encodes CDR1 KGHSH and CDR2 LQKENI. This CDR3 comprises 15 residues. The V gene lost 2 bases and the J gene lost 4 bases, with 15 bases spanning the gap. Written as DNA, the CDR3 is TGTGCCAGCTCACCAACGGCAGGGGATTGGTACGAGCAGTACTTC. It is translated as CASSPTAGDWYEQYF.

The chain combines TRBV7-8 with TRBJ1-4; D is unresolved. The V and J ends lost 5 bases and 0 bases respectively, with 13 bases between them. This CDR3 contains 16 residues. The germline CDR1 and CDR2 sequences are SGHVS and FQNEAQ. In DNA form, the CDR3 reads TGTGCCAGCAGCAACACAGCTGTAGCAACTAATGAAAAACTGTTTTTT. It translates to CASSNTAVATNEKLFF.

The chain employs TRBV6-6 and TRBJ1-2; perhaps TRBD1 as D (5 bases). With 11 bases removed from V and 0 bases from J, the gap between germline ends came to 19 bases. The CDR3 consists of 15 residues. CDR1 and CDR2 from the germline V gene are MNHNY and SVGAGI (reference sequence). The CDR3: CAGRSGGTTNYGYTF. In DNA, the CDR3 is TGTGCCGGTCGGAGTGGAGGGACGACTAACTATGGCTACACCTTC.

The V and J genes are TRBV19 and TRBJ1-2; tentatively, D is TRBD1 (6 bases). CDR1 and CDR2 from the germline V gene are LNHDA and SQIVND (reference sequence). There are 14 residues in the CDR3. Trimming pared 2 bases from V and 6 bases from J, leaving 13 bases between. The CDR3: CASSIWGLGDGYTF. In DNA, the CDR3 is TGTGCCAGTAGTATATGGGGGCTCGGGGATGGCTACACCTTC.

The rearrangement uses TRBV5-1 and TRBJ1-2, with TRBD1 matching 7 bases. The CDR3 spans 11 residues. CDR1 and CDR2 (germline): SGHRS, YFSETQ. V was clipped by 5 bases and J by 10 bases; unmatched bases: 5. CDR3: CASRTGDYYTF. In nucleotides, the CDR3 is TGCGCCAGCAGAACAGGGGATTACTACACCTTC.

This chain links TRBV27 with TRBJ1-3; 7 nucleotides align to TRBD1. The CDR3 runs 16 residues. Germline trimming cut 5 bases from V and 7 bases from J; bases unmatched to any gene: 14. Germline V gene data show CDR1 as MNHEY and CDR2 as SMNVEV (reference sequence). CDR3 nucleotide sequence: TGTGCCAGCAGTCCATCCCGGTCAGGGGGGTGGAACACCATATATTTT. Protein product: CASSPSRSGGWNTIYF.

A word on this clone: A read error may produce the germline difference seen at one junction end. In nucleotides, the CDR3 is TGTGCCAGCCGATCCGGGGGGGCCACGGAAACCCAGGACTTC. Protein sequence: CASRSGGATETQDF. This rearrangement joins TRBV6-1 to TRBJ2-7; TRBD2 matches 8 bases. This CDR3 contains 14 residues. The germline gives CDR1 MNHNS, CDR2 SASEGT.

The chain carries TRBV28 and TRBJ2-7; 11 nucleotides match TRBD1. CDR1 is MDHEN and CDR2 is SYDVKM in the germline V gene. CDR3 size: 14 residues. V lost 5 bases and J lost 4; bases outside the gene matches: 4. This CDR3 is CASSVGTGGYEQYF. CDR3 nucleotide sequence: TGTGCCAGCAGTGTCGGGACAGGGGGATACGAGCAGTACTTC.

The chain combines TRBV7-9 with TRBJ2-5; perhaps TRBD2 as D (6 bases). The length of the CDR3 is 15 residues. Trimming left V 10 bases short and J 4 bases short, with 22 bases between. Germline V CDR1 and CDR2: SEHNR, FQNEAQ (reference sequence). CDR3: CATTLSGRLAETQYF. As DNA, the CDR3 is TGTGCCACTACTCTTTCGGGGAGGTTAGCAGAGACCCAGTACTTC.

The J gene is TRBJ1-1, the V gene TRBV9; TRBD1 might be the D (6 bases). Germline V CDR1 and CDR2: SGDLS, YYNGEE. Deletions cut 4 bases from V and 0 bases from J, with 13 bases between. The length of the CDR3 is 15 residues. The chain's CDR3 is CASSQMTGMNTEAFF. DNA for the CDR3: TGTGCCAGCAGCCAAATGACAGGTATGAACACTGAAGCTTTCTTT.

The rearrangement joins TRBV28 to TRBJ2-2, with D perhaps TRBD1 (5 bases). CDR1 is MDHEN, CDR2 SYDVKM, per germline. CDR3 length: 14 residues. Trimming removed 8 bases from V and 3 bases from J, with 13 bases in between. For the CDR3, the DNA is TGTGCCAGCGGGGCGCAAGGATACACCGGGGAGCTGTTTTTT. Encoded protein: CASGAQGYTGELFF.

The rearrangement uses TRBV6-6 and TRBJ1-5; 7 nucleotides agree with TRBD1. Germline CDR1 is MNHNY and CDR2 is SVGAGI (reference sequence). The CDR3 covers 16 residues. V gave up 5 bases and J gave up 4 bases; unmatched junction bases: 11. This CDR3 is CASSVMTGQFNQPQHF. The CDR3 coding sequence is TGTGCCAGCAGTGTCATGACGGGACAGTTTAATCAGCCCCAGCATTTT.

The chain recombines TRBV7-9 with TRBJ1-4; 10 bases line up with TRBD1. V was pared by 3 bases and J by 8 bases, with 3 bases of the junction left unmatched. CDR1 is SEHNR, CDR2 FQNEAQ, per germline (reference sequence). CDR3 length equals 14 residues. DNA of the CDR3: TGTGCCAGCAGCTTGGGACAGGGGAAAGAAAAACTGTTTTTT. Protein: CASSLGQGKEKLFF.

J is TRBJ1-5 and V is TRBV27, with unresolved D. The V end lost 10 bases, the J end lost 2 bases, and 18 bases lay between the germline ends. CDR1 and CDR2 from the germline V gene are MNHEY and SMNVEV (reference sequence). This CDR3 has 15 residues. The CDR3 region is CAIRRRLSGNQPQHF. Here the CDR3 DNA reads TGTGCCATCCGCAGACGTTTGAGCGGCAATCAGCCCCAGCATTTT.

The chain combines TRBV5-1 with TRBJ1-6; 10 bases line up with TRBD1. V was pared by 4 bases and J by 7 bases, with 2 bases of the junction left unmatched. Germline lookup yields CDR1 SGHRS and CDR2 YFSETQ. CDR3 length equals 14 residues. The CDR3: CASSRDRGNSPLHF. CDR3 coding DNA: TGCGCCAGCAGCCGGGACAGGGGAAATTCACCCCTCCACTTT. Complete variable domain (other parts from reference TRBV5-1 and TRBJ1-6): KAGVTQTPRYLIKTRGQQVTLSCSPISGHRSVSWYQQTPGQGLQFLFEYFSETQRNKGNFPGRFSGRQFSNSRSEMNVSTLELGDSALYLCASSRDRGNSPLHFGNGTRLTVT.

The genes are TRBV19 and TRBJ1-5; the match to TRBD1 covers 10 bases. Germline assignment: CDR1 LNHDA and CDR2 SQIVND (reference sequence). The CDR3 totals 16 residues. After removal of 5 bases from V and 7 bases from J, the junction contained 11 bases not matched to a gene. The CDR3 nucleotides read TGTGCCAGTAGTGCCACGGGACAGGGGAGAAACCAGCCCCAGCATTTT. Protein sequence: CASSATGQGRNQPQHF.

The DNA for the CDR3 is TGTGCCAGCACCCCTTCGGGAAACACCATATATTTT. This gives the protein CASTPSGNTIYF. This chain links TRBV7-8 with TRBJ1-3; D unclear. The germline V gene has CDR1 SGHVS and CDR2 FQNEAQ. The CDR3 is 12 amino acids. V was cut by 7 bases and J by 4 bases, with 8 bases left in between.